The TCR beta chain under discussion was sequenced for a study of blood T cells in healthy people across ages. Whole-study findings and limits: Not knowing donor CMV status may have confounded expanded clonotype changes.

This clonotype showed up just a few times. Its antigen is not known. V lost 4 bases, J lost 1 base, and 10 bases stayed unmatched. From germline, CDR1 is MNHNY and CDR2 SVGAGI (reference sequence). This CDR3 spans 17 amino acids. A second 7 to 11 cycle PCR used barcoded and J-beta primers. TCRdb re-derived calls from the 5' RACE reads in MiXCR, one entry per CDR3 protein. The sample includes fewer than 800,000 distinct CDR3 sequences, 25% of them seen just once. The authors drew approximately 9 milliliters of peripheral blood from each donor. The sample was also linked to a second study, of T cells of mothers and their children. That report adds: The TCR beta CDR3 read count exceeded 9.5 million for each mother and was a few million for each child.

This clonotype was sampled from a boy aged 5-17 years in good health. The chain employs TRBV6-6 and TRBJ1-5; 7 bases are shared with TRBD1. Material for sequencing was blood. CDR3: CASSWHTGDVSNQPQHF. The CDR3 DNA follows: TGTGCCAGCAGTTGGCATACAGGGGACGTGAGCAATCAGCCCCAGCATTTT.